This TCR beta chain derives from a study of Ad26.COV2.S vaccination and SARS-CoV-2 variants. This sample's treatment: approximately 18 received Ad26.COV2.S at low or high dose, single or two shots; about five received placebo; per-sample allocation not given. The study sampled participants on day 63 after the first vaccine or placebo injection. The repertoire was sequenced with immunoSEQ multiplex PCR; TCRdb's copy has only in-frame clones and lacks some. The sample carries approximately 420,000 clones, less than 90% recorded once. The V gene's germline CDR1 is SQVTM and CDR2 ANQGSEA. The CDR3 has 14 amino acids. V lost 3 bases to trimming and J lost 7 bases, with 16 bases between them.

This receptor was taken from a person between 18 and 65 years old who received the Ad26.COV2.S COVID-19 vaccine or a placebo. V usage is TRBV29-1 and J usage is TRBJ2-1, with D perhaps TRBD2 (7 bases). This specimen consisted of peripheral blood, obtained in a trial of Ad26.COV2.S vaccine versus placebo. The CDR3 reads CSVDGGGAWNEQFF. The CDR3 nucleotides read TGCAGCGTTGATGGTGGGGGGGCTTGGAATGAGCAGTTCTTC.